These T cell receptor beta chains were read from a single sample in a study of regulatory T cells in long-lasting Graves disease. TCRdb used MiXCR to reprocess the multiplex PCR reads, holding one entry per CDR3 protein. The sample carries hundreds of thousands of distinct CDR3 sequences, 15% to 20% recorded once. Sample: peripheral blood mononuclear cells (PBMCs), taken at new diagnosis, from a patient treated with antithyroid drugs. Receptor source: a female donor with Graves disease. Both conserved end residues are trimmed from each CDR3. Fields, in order: V gene, CDR3 protein.

V: TRBV12-3/TRBV12-4; CDR3: ASSELGNEQF
V: TRBV15; CDR3: ATSASVGSDGYGYT
V: TRBV2; CDR3: ASSDGGGSYEQY
V: TRBV28; CDR3: ASSMGGTANYGYT
V: TRBV18; CDR3: ASSPLPSEAF
V: TRBV18; CDR3: ASSPGTDPLIDGYT
V: TRBV19; CDR3: ASSPRAGITGELF
V: TRBV28; CDR3: ASSPSPGTNQDEQF
V: TRBV12-3/TRBV12-4; CDR3: ASRRIGSYEQY
V: TRBV3-1; CDR3: ASSLRQGETGYT
V: TRBV7-8; CDR3: ASSLVSSDPGTQETQY
V: TRBV3-1; CDR3: ASRTSGRWEQF
V: TRBV5-1; CDR3: ASSRSVHEQY
V: TRBV2; CDR3: ASGRDGSSYEQY
V: TRBV19; CDR3: ASSIGQYNQPQH
V: TRBV9; CDR3: ASSDIAGGPQETQY
V: TRBV20-1; CDR3: SATDHNPGELF
V: TRBV27; CDR3: ASSLLAGVLYEQY
V: TRBV9; CDR3: ASSVDFAGEDEQY
V: TRBV11-3; CDR3: ASSSPEFRIETFTDTQY
V: TRBV5-4; CDR3: ASSPTIYTDTQY
V: TRBV9; CDR3: ASSPRYGEHTGELF
V: TRBV12-3/TRBV12-4; CDR3: ASSQSTPGRNEQY
V: TRBV11-2; CDR3: ASSSAGLAYEQY
V: TRBV2; CDR3: ASSGAGTEQY
V: TRBV28; CDR3: ASRRLGPTDTQY
V: TRBV19; CDR3: ASSRGTGERNEQF
V: TRBV6-1; CDR3: ASREIRQVTYEQY
V: TRBV5-1; CDR3: ASSFMGDEQY
V: TRBV18; CDR3: ASSPCARASGNTIY
V: TRBV7-8; CDR3: ASSLDSRGELF
V: TRBV29-1; CDR3: SVLGSYGYT
V: TRBV19; CDR3: ASLQGYTEAF
V: TRBV27; CDR3: ASRAQGADGYT
V: TRBV6-1; CDR3: ASSEGQNSNQPQH
V: TRBV7-9; CDR3: ASSPAGRDYNEQF
V: TRBV9; CDR3: ASSPEAGVRETQY
V: TRBV5-1; CDR3: ASSFPGGDTQY
V: TRBV9; CDR3: ASSVEAGNQPQH
V: TRBV2; CDR3: ASRTGPGGEKLF
V: TRBV7-3; CDR3: ASTSMTGKDYEQY
V: TRBV28; CDR3: ASSSGQGPGELF